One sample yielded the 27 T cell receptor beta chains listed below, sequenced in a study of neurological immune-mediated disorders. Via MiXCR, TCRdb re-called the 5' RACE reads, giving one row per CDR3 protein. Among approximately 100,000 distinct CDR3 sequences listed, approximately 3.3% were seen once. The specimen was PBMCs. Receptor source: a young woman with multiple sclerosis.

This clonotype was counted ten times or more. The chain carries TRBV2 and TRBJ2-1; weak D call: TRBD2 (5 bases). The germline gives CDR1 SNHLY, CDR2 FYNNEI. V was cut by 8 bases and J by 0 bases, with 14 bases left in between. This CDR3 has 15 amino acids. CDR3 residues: CASVRAESSYNEQFF. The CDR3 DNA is TGTGCCAGCGTTCGAGCGGAGAGCTCCTACAATGAGCAGTTCTTC.

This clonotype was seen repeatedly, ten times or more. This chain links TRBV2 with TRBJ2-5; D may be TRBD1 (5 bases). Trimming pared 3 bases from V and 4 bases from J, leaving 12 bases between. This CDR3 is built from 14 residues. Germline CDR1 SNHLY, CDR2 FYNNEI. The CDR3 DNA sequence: TGTGCCAGCAGTGAGCACAGGAATAGAGAGACCCAGTACTTC. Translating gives CASSEHRNRETQYF.

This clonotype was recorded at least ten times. The DNA of the CDR3 is TGCAGTGCTAGTGAAGAACTAGGACAGTCGCTTACTGAAGCTTTCTTT. Its protein is CSASEELGQSLTEAFF. The rearrangement uses TRBV20-1 and TRBJ1-1; D possibly corresponds to TRBD1 (6 bases). Germline CDR1 DFQATT, CDR2 SNEGSKA (reference sequence). The CDR3 covers 16 residues. The V and J ends lost 3 bases and 5 bases respectively, with 22 bases between them.

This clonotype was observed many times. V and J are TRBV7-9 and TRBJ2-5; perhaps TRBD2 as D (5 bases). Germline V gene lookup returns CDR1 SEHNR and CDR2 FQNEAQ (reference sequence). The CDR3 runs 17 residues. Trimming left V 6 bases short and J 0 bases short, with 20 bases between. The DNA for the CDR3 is TGTGCCAGCAGACAAGAGGGTGGGGTAAGGTACCAAGAGACCCAGTACTTC. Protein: CASRQEGGVRYQETQYF.

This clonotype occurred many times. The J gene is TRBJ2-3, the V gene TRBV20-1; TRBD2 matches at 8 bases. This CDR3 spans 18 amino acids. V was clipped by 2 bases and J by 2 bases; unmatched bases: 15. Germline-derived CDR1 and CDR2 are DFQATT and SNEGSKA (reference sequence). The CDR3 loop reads CSARPRGELAEITDTQYF. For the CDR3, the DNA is TGCAGTGCTAGACCCCGAGGGGAACTAGCGGAGATCACAGATACGCAGTATTTT.

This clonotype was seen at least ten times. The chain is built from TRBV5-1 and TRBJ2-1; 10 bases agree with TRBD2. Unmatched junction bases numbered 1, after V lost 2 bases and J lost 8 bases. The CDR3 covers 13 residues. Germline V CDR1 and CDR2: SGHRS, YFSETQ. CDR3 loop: CASSLGTSDEQFF. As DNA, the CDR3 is TGCGCCAGCAGCTTAGGGACTAGCGATGAGCAGTTCTTC.

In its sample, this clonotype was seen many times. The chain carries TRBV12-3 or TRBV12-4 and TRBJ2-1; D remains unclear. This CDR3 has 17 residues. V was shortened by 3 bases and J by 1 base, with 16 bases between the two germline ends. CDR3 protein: CASSFGFGRISYNEQFF. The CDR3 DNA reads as TGTGCCAGCAGTTTCGGGTTCGGTCGAATTTCCTACAATGAGCAGTTCTTC.

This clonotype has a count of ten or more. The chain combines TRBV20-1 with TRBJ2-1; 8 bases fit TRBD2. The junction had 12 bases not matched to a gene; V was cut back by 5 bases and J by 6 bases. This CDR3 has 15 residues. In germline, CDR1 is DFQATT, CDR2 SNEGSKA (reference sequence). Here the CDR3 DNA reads TGCAGTGCTTTCTCCGGGACTAGTGCCCTCAATGAGCAGTTCTTC. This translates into CSAFSGTSALNEQFF.

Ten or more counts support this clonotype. The CDR3, as DNA: TGTGCCAGCAGTTACTCAAATATTAAGTCCTACGAGCAGTACTTC. Amino acids: CASSYSNIKSYEQYF. The chain joins TRBV6-7 to TRBJ2-7, with D unclear. TRBV6-7 is sorted into the ORF group, with uncertain function. The CDR3 has 15 amino acids. V lost 0 bases and J lost 1, with 10 bases in between.

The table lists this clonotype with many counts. The DNA for the CDR3 is TGTGCCAGCAGCTTCGTCGGGGGGTACGAGCAGTACTTC. Encoded protein: CASSFVGGYEQYF. The chain uses TRBV5-6 and TRBJ2-7, with TRBD2 matching over 7 bases. Trimming took 2 bases from V and 4 from J; bases not matched to a gene: 3. The CDR3 covers 13 residues. Germline V gives CDR1 SGHDT, CDR2 YYEEEE.

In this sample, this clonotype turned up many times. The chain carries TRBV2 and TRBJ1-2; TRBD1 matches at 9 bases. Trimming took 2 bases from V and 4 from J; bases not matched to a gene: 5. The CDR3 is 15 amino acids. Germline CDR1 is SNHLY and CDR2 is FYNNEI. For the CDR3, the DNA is TGTGCCAGCAGTGAAATCCGGGGACAGGGCTATGGCTACACCTTC. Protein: CASSEIRGQGYGYTF.

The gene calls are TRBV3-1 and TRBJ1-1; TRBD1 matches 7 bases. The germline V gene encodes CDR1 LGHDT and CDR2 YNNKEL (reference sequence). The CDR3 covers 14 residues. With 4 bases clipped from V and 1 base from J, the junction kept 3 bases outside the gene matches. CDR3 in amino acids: CASSPWTGNTEAFF. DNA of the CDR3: TGTGCCAGCAGCCCTTGGACAGGGAACACTGAAGCTTTCTTT.

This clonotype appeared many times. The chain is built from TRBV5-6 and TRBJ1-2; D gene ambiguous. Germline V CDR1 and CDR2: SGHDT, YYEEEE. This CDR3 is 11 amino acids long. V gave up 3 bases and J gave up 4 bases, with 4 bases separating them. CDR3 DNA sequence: TGTGCCAGCAGCTCCCTCTATGGCTACACCTTC. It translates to CASSSLYGYTF.

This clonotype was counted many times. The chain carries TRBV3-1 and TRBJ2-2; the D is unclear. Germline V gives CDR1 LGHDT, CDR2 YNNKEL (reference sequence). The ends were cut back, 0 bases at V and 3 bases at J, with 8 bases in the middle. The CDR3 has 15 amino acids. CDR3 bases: TGTGCCAGCAGCCAAGATCACAGCTACACCGGGGAGCTGTTTTTT. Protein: CASSQDHSYTGELFF.

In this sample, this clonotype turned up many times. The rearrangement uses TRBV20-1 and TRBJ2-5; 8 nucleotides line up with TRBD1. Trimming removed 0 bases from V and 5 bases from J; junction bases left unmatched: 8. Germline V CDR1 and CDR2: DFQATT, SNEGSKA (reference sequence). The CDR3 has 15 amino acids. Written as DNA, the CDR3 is TGCAGTGCTAGAGATAGTGACAGGGGTTATGAGACCCAGTACTTC. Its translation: CSARDSDRGYETQYF.

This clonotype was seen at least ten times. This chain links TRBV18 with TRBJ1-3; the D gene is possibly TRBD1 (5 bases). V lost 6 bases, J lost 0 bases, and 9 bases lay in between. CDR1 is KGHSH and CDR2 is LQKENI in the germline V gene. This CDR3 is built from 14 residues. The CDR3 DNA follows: TGTGCCAGCTCGCAAGGGACCTCTGGAAACACCATATATTTT. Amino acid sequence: CASSQGTSGNTIYF.

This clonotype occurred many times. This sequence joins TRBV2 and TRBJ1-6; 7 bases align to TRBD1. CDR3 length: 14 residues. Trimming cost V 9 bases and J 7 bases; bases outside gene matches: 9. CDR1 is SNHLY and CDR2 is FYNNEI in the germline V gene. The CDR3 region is CASRRNRGNSPLHF. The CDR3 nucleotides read TGTGCCAGTAGAAGAAACAGGGGCAATTCACCCCTCCACTTT.

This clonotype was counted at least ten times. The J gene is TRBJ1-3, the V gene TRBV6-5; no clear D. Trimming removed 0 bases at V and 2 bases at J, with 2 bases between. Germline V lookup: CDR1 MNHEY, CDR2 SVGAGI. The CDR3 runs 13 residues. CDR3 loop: CASSYSPGNTIYF. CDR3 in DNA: TGTGCCAGCAGTTACTCGCCTGGAAACACCATATATTTT.

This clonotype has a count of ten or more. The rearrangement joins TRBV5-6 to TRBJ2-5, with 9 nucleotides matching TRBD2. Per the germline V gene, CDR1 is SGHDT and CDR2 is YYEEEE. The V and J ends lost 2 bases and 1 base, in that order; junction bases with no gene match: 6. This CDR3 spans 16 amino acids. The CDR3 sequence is CASSFQTSGSQETQYF. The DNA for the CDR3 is TGTGCCAGCAGCTTCCAGACTAGCGGCTCCCAAGAGACCCAGTACTTC.

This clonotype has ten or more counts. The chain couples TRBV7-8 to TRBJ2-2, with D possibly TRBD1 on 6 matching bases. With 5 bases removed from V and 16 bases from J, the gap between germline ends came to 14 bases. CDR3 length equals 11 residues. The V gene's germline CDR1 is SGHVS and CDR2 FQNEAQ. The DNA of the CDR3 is TGTGCCAGCAGCGCCAGACAGGAGGAGTTTTTT. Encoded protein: CASSARQEEFF.

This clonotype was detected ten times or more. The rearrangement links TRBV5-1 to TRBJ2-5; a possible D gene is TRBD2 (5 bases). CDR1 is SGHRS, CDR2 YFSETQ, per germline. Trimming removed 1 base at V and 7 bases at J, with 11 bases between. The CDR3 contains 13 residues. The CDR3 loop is CASSLPGMGTQYF. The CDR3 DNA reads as TGCGCCAGCAGCTTGCCGGGAATGGGGACCCAGTACTTC. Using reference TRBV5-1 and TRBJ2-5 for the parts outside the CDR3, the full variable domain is KAGVTQTPRYLIKTRGQQVTLSCSPISGHRSVSWYQQTPGQGLQFLFEYFSETQRNKGNFPGRFSGRQFSNSRSEMNVSTLELGDSALYLCASSLPGMGTQYFGPGTRLLVL.

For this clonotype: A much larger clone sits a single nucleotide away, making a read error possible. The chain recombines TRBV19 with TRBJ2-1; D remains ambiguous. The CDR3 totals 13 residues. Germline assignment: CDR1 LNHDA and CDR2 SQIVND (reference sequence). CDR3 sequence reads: CASSIGGYNAQFF. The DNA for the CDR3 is TGTGCCAGTAGTATAGGAGGTTACAATGCGCAGTTCTTC.

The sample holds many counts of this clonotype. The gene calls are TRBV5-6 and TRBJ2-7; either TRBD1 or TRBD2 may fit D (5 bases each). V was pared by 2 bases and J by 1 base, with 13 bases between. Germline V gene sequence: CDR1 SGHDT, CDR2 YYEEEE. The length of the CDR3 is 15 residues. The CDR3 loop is CASSFRTGRSYEQYF. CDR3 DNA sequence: TGTGCCAGCAGCTTCCGGACGGGACGGTCCTACGAGCAGTACTTC.

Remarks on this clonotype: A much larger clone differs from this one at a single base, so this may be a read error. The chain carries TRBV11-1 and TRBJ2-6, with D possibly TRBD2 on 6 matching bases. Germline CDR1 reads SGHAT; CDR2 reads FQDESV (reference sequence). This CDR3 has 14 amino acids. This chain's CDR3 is CASSLSGGAKVLTF. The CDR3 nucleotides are TGTGCCAGCAGCTTAAGCGGCGGGGCCAAAGTCCTGACTTTC.

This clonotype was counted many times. DNA for the CDR3: TGTGCCACCAGCAGAGATCCGACAGGGGGCTTTGGCTACACCTTC. It is translated as CATSRDPTGGFGYTF. The rearrangement uses TRBV15 and TRBJ1-2; 10 bases align to TRBD1. Trimming at V came to 0 bases and at J to 7 bases, leaving 5 bases not matched to a gene. Per the germline V gene, CDR1 is LNHNV and CDR2 is YYDKDF (reference sequence). This CDR3 comprises 15 residues.

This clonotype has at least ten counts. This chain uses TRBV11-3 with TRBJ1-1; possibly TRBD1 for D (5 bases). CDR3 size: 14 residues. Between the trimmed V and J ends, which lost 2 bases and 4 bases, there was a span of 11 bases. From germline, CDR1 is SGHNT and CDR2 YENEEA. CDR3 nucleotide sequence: TGTGCCAGCAGCTTATCAGGGAGAGGCACTGAAGCTTTCTTT. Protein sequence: CASSLSGRGTEAFF. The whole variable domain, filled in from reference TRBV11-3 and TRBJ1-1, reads EAGVVQSPRYKIIEKKQPVAFWCNPISGHNTLYWYLQNLGQGPELLIRYENEEAVDDSQLPKDRFSAERLKGVDSTLKIQPAELGDSAVYLCASSLSGRGTEAFFGQGTRLTVV.

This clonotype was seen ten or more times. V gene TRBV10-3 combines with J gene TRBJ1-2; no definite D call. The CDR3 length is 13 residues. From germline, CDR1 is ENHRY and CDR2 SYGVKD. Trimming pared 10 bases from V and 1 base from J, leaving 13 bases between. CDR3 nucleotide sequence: TGTGCCAGCACCCGAGGTCATAACTATGGCTACACCTTC. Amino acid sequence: CASTRGHNYGYTF.